These 19 T cell receptor beta chains originate from one sample sequenced in a study of T cells in Graves' hyperthyroidism and ophthalmopathy. TCR beta CDR3 sequences were amplified from RNA transcripts. A set of HTBI primers served as the primers for a first-round RT-PCR of the TCR CDR3. TCRdb fed the multiplex PCR reads into MiXCR, producing one record per CDR3 protein. The data contain over 700,000 distinct CDR3 sequences, 15% to 20% of them singletons. The sequenced sample consisted of blood. These receptors came from a woman between 45 and 60 years old with Graves' hyperthyroidism that later progressed to Graves' ophthalmopathy.

This clonotype was recorded many times. The V gene is TRBV5-1, the J gene TRBJ1-1; 10 bases are shared with TRBD1. The V and J ends lost 4 bases and 4 bases, in that order; junction bases with no gene match: 10. Germline CDR1 SGHRS, CDR2 YFSETQ. The CDR3 sequence is 16 residues long. The CDR3 loop is CASSLRDRGRITEAFF. The DNA of the CDR3 is TGCGCCAGCAGCCTCCGGGACAGGGGTAGGATCACTGAAGCTTTCTTT. Filled out from reference TRBV5-1 and TRBJ1-1, the complete variable domain reads KAGVTQTPRYLIKTRGQQVTLSCSPISGHRSVSWYQQTPGQGLQFLFEYFSETQRNKGNFPGRFSGRQFSNSRSEMNVSTLELGDSALYLCASSLRDRGRITEAFFGQGTRLTVV.

Many counts were recorded for this clonotype. The chain has TRBV5-8 and TRBJ1-5, with D unresolved. This CDR3 is built from 15 residues. CDR1 is SGHTS and CDR2 is YDEGEE in the germline V gene. Trimming removed 4 bases at V and 3 bases at J, with 14 bases between. The CDR3 sequence is CASSLQPGYNQPQHF. CDR3 DNA: TGTGCCAGCAGCCTGCAACCGGGGTACAATCAGCCCCAGCATTTT.

Ten or more counts support this clonotype. The rearrangement uses TRBV3-1 and TRBJ1-5; the match to TRBD1 covers 11 bases. Germline loops: CDR1 LGHDT, CDR2 YNNKEL (reference sequence). This CDR3 is 20 amino acids long. The V and J ends lost 1 base and 3 bases, in that order; junction bases with no gene match: 14. The CDR3 is CASSQGRTGGIRFFNQPQHF. Here the CDR3 DNA reads TGTGCCAGCAGCCAAGGGAGGACAGGGGGCATAAGGTTCTTCAATCAGCCCCAGCATTTT. Filled out from reference TRBV3-1 and TRBJ1-5, the complete variable domain reads DTAVSQTPKYLVTQMGNDKSIKCEQNLGHDTMYWYKQDSKKFLKIMFSYNNKELIINETVPNRFSPKSPDKAHLNLHINSLELGDSAVYFCASSQGRTGGIRFFNQPQHFGDGTRLSIL.

The rearrangement links TRBV7-9 to TRBJ2-1; TRBD2 aligns across 14 bases. CDR3 size: 16 residues. The V segment lost 4 bases and the J segment 9 bases; nucleotides outside the gene matches: 8. The germline V gene has CDR1 SEHNR and CDR2 FQNEAQ (reference sequence). Here the CDR3 DNA reads TGTGCCAGCAGCTACCCGACTAGCGGGGGGGCTTCTGAGCAGTTCTTC. It is translated as CASSYPTSGGASEQFF. Combining the CDR3 with reference TRBV7-9 and TRBJ2-1 gives the whole variable domain DTGVSQNPRHKITKRGQNVTFRCDPISEHNRLYWYRQTLGQGPEFLTYFQNEAQLEKSRLLSDRFSAERPKGSFSTLEIQRTEQGDSAMYLCASSYPTSGGASEQFFGPGTRLTVL.

The genes are TRBV29-1 and TRBJ2-5; D gene unclear. V was clipped by 0 bases and J by 2 bases, with 1 base between them. Germline-derived CDR1 and CDR2 are SQVTM and ANQGSEA. The CDR3 runs 11 residues. The CDR3 is CSVEDQETQYF. For the CDR3, the DNA is TGCAGCGTTGAAGATCAAGAGACCCAGTACTTC.

This clonotype was counted only a few times. This sequence joins TRBV19 and TRBJ1-1; maybe TRBD1 (6 bases). Trimming stripped 1 base from V and 0 bases from J, with 9 bases between. Germline assignment: CDR1 LNHDA and CDR2 SQIVND (reference sequence). CDR3 size: 15 residues. CDR3 region: CASSIGRGLNTEAFF. The CDR3, as DNA: TGTGCCAGTAGTATAGGCAGGGGCCTGAACACTGAAGCTTTCTTT. Full variable domain (missing parts from reference TRBV19 and TRBJ1-1): DGGITQSPKYLFRKEGQNVTLSCEQNLNHDAMYWYRQDPGQGLRLIYYSQIVNDFQKGDIAEGYSVSREKKESFPLTVTSAQKNPTAFYLCASSIGRGLNTEAFFGQGTRLTVV.

This clonotype was recorded many times. The genes are TRBV3-1 and TRBJ1-2, with D tentatively TRBD1 (5 bases). V lost 1 base and J 2 bases, leaving 14 bases between the germline ends. CDR1 and CDR2 (germline): LGHDT, YNNKEL (reference sequence). This CDR3 has 16 amino acids. As DNA, the CDR3 is TGTGCCAGCAGCCAAGCAGGACACGCCGGGAACTATGGCTACACCTTC. As protein: CASSQAGHAGNYGYTF.

The chain carries TRBV10-2 and TRBJ1-1; D may be TRBD1 (5 bases). Germline CDR1 WSHSY, CDR2 SAAADI. CDR3 length: 14 residues. Trimming took 3 bases from V and 1 from J, leaving 9 bases between them. The CDR3 here is CASSEVRGNTEAFF. The DNA for the CDR3 is TGCGCCAGCAGTGAAGTAAGGGGGAACACTGAAGCTTTCTTT.

This chain links TRBV19 with TRBJ1-1; D gene unclear. The CDR3 is made up of 14 amino acids. Trimming left V 1 base short and J 1 base short, with 7 bases between. Germline CDR1 LNHDA, CDR2 SQIVND (reference sequence). As DNA, the CDR3 is TGTGCCAGTAGTATAGGGTTTGAGAACACTGAAGCTTTCTTT. Translating gives CASSIGFENTEAFF.

Details on this clonotype: This may stem from a read error, because a much larger clone lies one nucleotide away. The chain recombines TRBV5-1 with TRBJ2-3; possibly TRBD1 for D (6 bases). The CDR3 covers 13 residues. Trimming removed 4 bases at V and 4 bases at J, with 10 bases between. From germline, CDR1 is SGHRS and CDR2 YFSETQ. CDR3 in DNA: TGCGCCAGCAGCCGACAGGCATCAGATACGCAGTATTTT. Its translation is CASSRQASDTQYF.

The genes are TRBV4-1 and TRBJ1-5; 7 positions match TRBD1. CDR1 and CDR2 from the germline V gene are MGHRA and YSYEKL. The CDR3 totals 19 residues. With V trimmed by 2 bases and J by 2 bases, 15 bases remained unmatched. CDR3 sequence reads: CASSQLPGTEGGGNQPQHF. CDR3 nucleotides: TGCGCCAGCAGCCAACTACCCGGGACAGAGGGGGGTGGCAATCAGCCCCAGCATTTT.

In its sample, this clonotype was seen many times. This chain links TRBV6-1 with TRBJ2-5; 14 bases are a match to TRBD2. The CDR3 runs 16 residues. The germline V gene encodes CDR1 MNHNS and CDR2 SASEGT. V gave up 5 bases and J gave up 5 bases; unmatched junction bases: 7. In DNA, the CDR3 is TGTGCCAGCAGTTGGACTAGCGGGGGGCCTACGGAGACCCAGTACTTC. Translation: CASSWTSGGPTETQYF.

The chain uses TRBV6-1 and TRBJ2-2; the D is unclear. V was trimmed by 5 bases and J by 4 bases, leaving 8 bases between them. The germline V gene encodes CDR1 MNHNS and CDR2 SASEGT. This CDR3 contains 13 residues. CDR3 protein: CASSWDFTGELFF. In DNA form, the CDR3 reads TGTGCCAGCAGTTGGGATTTCACCGGGGAGCTGTTTTTT.

The rearrangement joins TRBV14 to TRBJ1-1, with D possibly being TRBD1 (6 bases). Trimming took off 0 bases at V and 5 bases at J, with 10 bases between the two ends. Germline CDR1 is SGHDN and CDR2 is FVKESK. The CDR3 is 14 residues long. The CDR3 loop is CASSQDTGWTEAFF. The CDR3, as DNA: TGTGCCAGCAGCCAAGATACAGGGTGGACTGAAGCTTTCTTT.

The chain joins TRBV6-2 or TRBV6-3 to TRBJ2-3, with D unclear. The CDR3 has 15 residues. The ends were cut back, 2 bases at V and 3 bases at J, with 12 bases in the middle. Germline loops: CDR1 MNHEY, CDR2 SVGEGT. The CDR3 DNA is TGTGCCAGCAGTTACCCCACCCTCTCTACAGATACGCAGTATTTT. Translation: CASSYPTLSTDTQYF.

In this sample, this clonotype turned up many times. This chain links TRBV11-3 with TRBJ1-1; D unresolved. The CDR3 totals 14 residues. V shed 5 bases and J shed 3 bases, with 13 bases lying between them. Germline CDR1 and CDR2: SGHNT and YENEEA. The CDR3 reads CASSPHSRDTEAFF. CDR3 DNA: TGTGCCAGCAGCCCTCACAGCCGGGACACTGAAGCTTTCTTT. Full variable domain (remainder filled in from reference TRBV11-3 and TRBJ1-1): EAGVVQSPRYKIIEKKQPVAFWCNPISGHNTLYWYLQNLGQGPELLIRYENEEAVDDSQLPKDRFSAERLKGVDSTLKIQPAELGDSAVYLCASSPHSRDTEAFFGQGTRLTVV.

The chain recombines TRBV27 with TRBJ2-2; D gene uncertain. V was shortened by 8 bases and J by 5 bases, with 21 bases between the two germline ends. Germline assignment: CDR1 MNHEY and CDR2 SMNVEV (reference sequence). This CDR3 is 16 amino acids long. In DNA, the CDR3 is TGTGCCAGCTCCAAGACCTTTGGGATTTCAACCGGGGAGCTGTTTTTT. Protein: CASSKTFGISTGELFF.

The chain has TRBV12-3 or TRBV12-4 and TRBJ2-3; D unresolved. The CDR3 length is 12 residues. Trimming left V 4 bases short and J 4 bases short, with 6 bases between. The CDR3: CASSSMPDTQYF. In nucleotides, the CDR3 is TGTGCCAGCAGTTCTATGCCAGATACGCAGTATTTT.

This clonotype came up many times. The rearrangement uses TRBV6-1 and TRBJ2-7; D possibly corresponds to TRBD2 (6 bases). The CDR3 runs to 16 residues. Germline V CDR1 and CDR2: MNHNS, SASEGT. Trimming shortened V by 3 bases and J by 2 bases, and 17 bases separated the two germline ends. The CDR3 sequence: CASSEDRGYMTYEQYF. CDR3 sequence (DNA): TGTGCCAGCAGTGAGGACCGGGGGTACATGACCTACGAGCAGTACTTC.